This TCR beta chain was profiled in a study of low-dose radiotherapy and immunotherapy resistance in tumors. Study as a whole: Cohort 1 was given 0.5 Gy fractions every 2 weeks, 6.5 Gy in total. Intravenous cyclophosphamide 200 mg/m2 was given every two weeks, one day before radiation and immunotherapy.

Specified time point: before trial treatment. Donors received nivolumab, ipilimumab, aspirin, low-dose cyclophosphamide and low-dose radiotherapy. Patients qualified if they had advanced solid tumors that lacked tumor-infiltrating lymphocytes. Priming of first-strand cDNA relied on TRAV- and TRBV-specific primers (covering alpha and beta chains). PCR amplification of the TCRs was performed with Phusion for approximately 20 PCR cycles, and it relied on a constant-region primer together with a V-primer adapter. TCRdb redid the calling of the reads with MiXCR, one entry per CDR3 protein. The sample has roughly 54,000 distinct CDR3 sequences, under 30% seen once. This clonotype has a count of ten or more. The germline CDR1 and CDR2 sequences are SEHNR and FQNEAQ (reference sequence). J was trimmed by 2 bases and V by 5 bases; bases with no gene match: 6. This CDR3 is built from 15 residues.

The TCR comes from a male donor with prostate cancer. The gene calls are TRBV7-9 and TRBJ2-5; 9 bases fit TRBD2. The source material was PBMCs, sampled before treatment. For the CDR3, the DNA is TGTGCCAGCAGCATTCAGCTAGCGGGGCAAGAGACCCAGTACTTC. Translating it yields CASSIQLAGQETQYF.